This TCR beta chain emerged from a study of beta chain features in type 1 diabetes. All of the isolated RNA was reverse transcribed, so expressed TCRB transcripts were sequenced. Profiling relied on immunoSEQ multiplex PCR, and the TCRdb table lists in-frame clones only, not all of them. Here the sample spans 600,000 to 650,000 clones, around 15% being singletons. Sorted populations all exceeded 95% purity. Material for sequencing was naive CD4+ T cells from blood. The sequence was obtained from a man between 18 and 35 years old in good health.

CDR3 sequence: CAWGKHGTQNEQFF. The CDR3 nucleotides read TGTGCCTGGGGGAAACACGGGACTCAAAATGAGCAGTTCTTC. The chain employs TRBV30 and TRBJ2-1, with TRBD2 as a possible D gene (6 bases). This CDR3 has 14 residues. Germline values: CDR1 GTSNPN, CDR2 SVGIG (reference sequence). Between the trimmed V and J ends, which lost 5 bases and 7 bases, there was a span of 18 bases.